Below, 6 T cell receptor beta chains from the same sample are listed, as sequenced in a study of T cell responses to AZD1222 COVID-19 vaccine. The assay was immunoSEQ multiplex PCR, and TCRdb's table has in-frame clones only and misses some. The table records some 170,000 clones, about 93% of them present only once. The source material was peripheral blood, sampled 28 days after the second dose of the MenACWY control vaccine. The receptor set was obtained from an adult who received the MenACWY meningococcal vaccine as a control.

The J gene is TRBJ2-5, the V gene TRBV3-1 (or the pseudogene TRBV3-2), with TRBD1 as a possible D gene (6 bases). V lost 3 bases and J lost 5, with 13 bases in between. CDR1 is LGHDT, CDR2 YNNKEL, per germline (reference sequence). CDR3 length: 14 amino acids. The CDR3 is CASSQAQGGETQYF. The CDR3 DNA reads TGTGCCAGCAGCCAGGCACAGGGCGGTGAGACCCAGTACTTC.

The CDR3 is CASSKRQASYGYTF. CDR3 nucleotide sequence: TGTGCCAGCAGCAAACGACAGGCGAGCTATGGCTACACCTTC. This chain links TRBV21-1 with TRBJ1-2; whether TRBD1, the table's D call, matches the DNA was not checked. TRBV21-1 represents a pseudogene. The CDR3 has 14 amino acids.

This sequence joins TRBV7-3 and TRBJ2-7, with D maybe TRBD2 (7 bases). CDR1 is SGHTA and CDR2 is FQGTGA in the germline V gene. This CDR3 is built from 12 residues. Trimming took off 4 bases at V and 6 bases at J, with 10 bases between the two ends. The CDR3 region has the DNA TGTGCCAGCAGCTATAGGGGGGGCGAGCAGTACTTC. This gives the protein CASSYRGGEQYF.

CDR3 sequence reads: CASSLQLGNNEQFF. CDR3 bases: TGTGCCAGCAGCTTACAGCTAGGGAACAATGAGCAGTTCTTC. The chain links TRBV7-2 to TRBJ2-1, with unresolved D. The CDR3 consists of 14 residues. The V gene lost 2 bases and the J gene lost 5 bases, with 10 bases spanning the gap. Germline loops: CDR1 SGHTA, CDR2 FQGNSA.

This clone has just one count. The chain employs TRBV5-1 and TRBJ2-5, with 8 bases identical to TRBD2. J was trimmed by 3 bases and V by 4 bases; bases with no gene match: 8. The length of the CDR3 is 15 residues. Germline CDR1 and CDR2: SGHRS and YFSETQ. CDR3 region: CASSLNSGGEETQYF. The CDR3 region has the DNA TGCGCCAGCAGCCTCAACAGCGGGGGCGAAGAGACCCAGTACTTC.

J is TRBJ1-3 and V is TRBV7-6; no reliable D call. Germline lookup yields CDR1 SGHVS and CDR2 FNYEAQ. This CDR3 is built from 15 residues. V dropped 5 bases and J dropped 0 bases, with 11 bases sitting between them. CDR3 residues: CASSRSRLSGNTIYF. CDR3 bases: TGTGCCAGCAGCCGGTCCAGGCTCTCTGGAAACACCATATATTTT. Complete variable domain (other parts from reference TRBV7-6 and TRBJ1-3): GAGVSQSPRYKVTKRGQDVALRCDPISGHVSLYWYRQALGQGPEFLTYFNYEAQQDKSGLPNDRFSAERPEGSISTLTIQRTEQRDSAMYRCASSRSRLSGNTIYFGEGSWLTVV.